Listed below are T cell receptor beta chains from one sample, sequenced in a study of early T cells in non-severe SARS-CoV-2 infection. TCRdb ran MiXCR on the 5' RACE reads and lists one entry per CDR3 protein. The data contain about 34,000 distinct CDR3 sequences, around 6% of them singletons. The material sequenced was whole blood. The source is an adult who was a healthcare worker with PCR-confirmed SARS-CoV-2 infection or an uninfected control (not recorded which). Both conserved end residues are part of each CDR3. Each record gives: V gene, D gene, clone size, J gene, CDR3 DNA, CDR3 protein. A D gene is named only where the DNA matches it firmly. Not every row has a clone size; where given, it reads once, few, many or a size class.

v_gene: TRBV6-4; d_gene: TRBD1; abundance: many; j_gene: TRBJ1-2; CDR3nt: TGTGCCAGCAAGGGGGTTTCCGGGACAGAGAACTATGGCTACACCTTC; CDR3aa: CASKGVSGTENYGYTF
v_gene: TRBV6-5; d_gene: .; abundance: many; j_gene: TRBJ1-5; CDR3nt: TGTGCCAGCAGTTACGGGGGCCTAAGCAATCAGCCCCAGCATTTT; CDR3aa: CASSYGGLSNQPQHF
v_gene: TRBV11-2; d_gene: TRBD2; abundance: many; j_gene: TRBJ2-5; CDR3nt: TGTGCCAGCAGCTTAGGACTAGCGGGGGACCGGGAGACCCAGTACTTC; CDR3aa: CASSLGLAGDRETQYF
v_gene: TRBV18; d_gene: .; abundance: few; j_gene: TRBJ1-1; CDR3nt: TGTGCCAGCTCACCACCTGGGAGAGGGGAAGCTTTCTTT; CDR3aa: CASSPPGRGEAFF
v_gene: TRBV24-1; d_gene: .; abundance: many; j_gene: TRBJ1-2; CDR3nt: TGTGCCACCAGTGATCAGACAGTTTCCTATGGCTACACCTTC; CDR3aa: CATSDQTVSYGYTF
v_gene: TRBV29-1; d_gene: .; abundance: many; j_gene: TRBJ1-3; CDR3nt: TGCAGCGTTGCTGATTACTCTGGAAACACCATATATTTT; CDR3aa: CSVADYSGNTIYF
v_gene: TRBV7-2; d_gene: TRBD2; abundance: many; j_gene: TRBJ2-1; CDR3nt: TGTGCCAGCAGCTTGCTTCTAGCGGGGGGGCTTGAGCAGTTCTTC; CDR3aa: CASSLLLAGGLEQFF
v_gene: TRBV29-1; d_gene: .; abundance: many; j_gene: TRBJ2-3; CDR3nt: TGCAGCGTTGAACAGGGGACAGATACGCAGTATTTT; CDR3aa: CSVEQGTDTQYF
v_gene: TRBV7-2; d_gene: .; abundance: many; j_gene: TRBJ1-1; CDR3nt: TGTGCCAGCAGCTTACAGGGGCGGAACACTGAAGCTTTCTTT; CDR3aa: CASSLQGRNTEAFF
v_gene: TRBV11-2; d_gene: TRBD1; abundance: many; j_gene: TRBJ2-2; CDR3nt: TGTGCCAGCAGCACCCCAGACAGGGGGCTCACCGGGGAGCTGTTTTTT; CDR3aa: CASSTPDRGLTGELFF
v_gene: TRBV28; d_gene: TRBD2; abundance: many; j_gene: TRBJ2-5; CDR3nt: TGTGCCAGCAGTCCCATAAGCGGGGGTAAAGAGACCCAGTACTTC; CDR3aa: CASSPISGGKETQYF
v_gene: TRBV28; d_gene: TRBD1; abundance: many; j_gene: TRBJ1-3; CDR3nt: TGTGCCAGCAGTACACCGGGACAGAGCTCTGGAAACACCATATATTTT; CDR3aa: CASSTPGQSSGNTIYF
v_gene: TRBV27; d_gene: .; abundance: many; j_gene: TRBJ2-1; CDR3nt: TGTGCCAGCAGTTTCCTTAATGAGCAGTTCTTC; CDR3aa: CASSFLNEQFF
v_gene: TRBV6-5; d_gene: .; abundance: many; j_gene: TRBJ1-5; CDR3nt: TGTGCCAGCAGCCCTCTGAGTGAAGGGAGCAATCAGCCCCAGCATTTT; CDR3aa: CASSPLSEGSNQPQHF
v_gene: TRBV5-1; d_gene: TRBD1; abundance: few; j_gene: TRBJ1-1; CDR3nt: TGCGCCAGCAGCTTACAGGGGGGCATGAACACTGAAGCTTTCTTT; CDR3aa: CASSLQGGMNTEAFF
v_gene: TRBV30; d_gene: TRBD1; abundance: many; j_gene: TRBJ1-1; CDR3nt: TGTGCCTGGAGATTGGACAGGGTCACTGAAGCTTTCTTT; CDR3aa: CAWRLDRVTEAFF
v_gene: TRBV28; d_gene: .; abundance: many; j_gene: TRBJ1-2; CDR3nt: TGTGCCAGCACGGGAGGTGTAGTCTATGGCTACACCTTC; CDR3aa: CASTGGVVYGYTF
v_gene: TRBV3-1; d_gene: .; abundance: many; j_gene: TRBJ2-7; CDR3nt: TGTGCCAGCAGCCACCCGCGGGCAGGGGTCGAGCAGTACTTC; CDR3aa: CASSHPRAGVEQYF
v_gene: TRBV11-2; d_gene: .; abundance: .; j_gene: TRBJ2-7; CDR3nt: TGTGCCAGCAGATTTGGGCCGGGGGCCCCGGGACAGCCCTCCTGCTACGAGCAGTACTTC; CDR3aa: CASRFGPGAPGQPSCYEQYF
v_gene: TRBV11-2; d_gene: TRBD1; abundance: .; j_gene: TRBJ2-7; CDR3nt: TGTGCCAGCAGCTTGGGACAGGGGGAATACGAGCAGTACTTC; CDR3aa: CASSLGQGEYEQYF
v_gene: TRBV25-1; d_gene: TRBD2; abundance: many; j_gene: TRBJ2-1; CDR3nt: TGTGCCAGCAGTGTAGCGGGGGGGCGCAATGAGCAGTTCTTC; CDR3aa: CASSVAGGRNEQFF
v_gene: TRBV28; d_gene: .; abundance: .; j_gene: TRBJ1-2; CDR3nt: TGTGTCAGCAGTCCCAGGGTTCCCTATGGCTACACCTTC; CDR3aa: CVSSPRVPYGYTF
v_gene: TRBV7-9; d_gene: .; abundance: many; j_gene: TRBJ1-1; CDR3nt: TGTGCCAGCAGCTTATTCGGCACGAACACTGAAGCTTTCTTT; CDR3aa: CASSLFGTNTEAFF
v_gene: TRBV4-1; d_gene: .; abundance: many; j_gene: TRBJ2-7; CDR3nt: TGCGCCAGCAGCCAAGTTAGCCACGACGAGCAGTACTTC; CDR3aa: CASSQVSHDEQYF
v_gene: TRBV6-1; d_gene: .; abundance: many; j_gene: TRBJ2-1; CDR3nt: TGTGCCAGCAGTCCAGAGGGGGGGGCCAGAAATGAGCAGTTCTTC; CDR3aa: CASSPEGGARNEQFF
v_gene: TRBV7-9; d_gene: .; abundance: many; j_gene: TRBJ2-7; CDR3nt: TGTGCCAGCAGCTGGGGGGAGGACCTCCGCTCCTACGAGCAGTACTTC; CDR3aa: CASSWGEDLRSYEQYF
v_gene: TRBV7-9; d_gene: .; abundance: many; j_gene: TRBJ2-5; CDR3nt: TGTGCCAGCAGCTTAACAGGACTTCAAGAGACCCAGTACTTC; CDR3aa: CASSLTGLQETQYF
v_gene: TRBV20-1; d_gene: TRBD1; abundance: many; j_gene: TRBJ1-3; CDR3nt: TGCAGTGCGAGCAAACCGGGACAGCCGAGCTCTGGAAACACCATATATTTT; CDR3aa: CSASKPGQPSSGNTIYF
v_gene: TRBV6-1; d_gene: .; abundance: many; j_gene: TRBJ1-5; CDR3nt: TGTGCCAGCAGTGGACAGTATAGCAATCAGCCCCAGCATTTT; CDR3aa: CASSGQYSNQPQHF
v_gene: TRBV25-1; d_gene: TRBD2; abundance: many; j_gene: TRBJ2-3; CDR3nt: TGTGCCAGCAGTGAATCTAGCGGGGTTAGCACAGATACGCAGTATTTT; CDR3aa: CASSESSGVSTDTQYF